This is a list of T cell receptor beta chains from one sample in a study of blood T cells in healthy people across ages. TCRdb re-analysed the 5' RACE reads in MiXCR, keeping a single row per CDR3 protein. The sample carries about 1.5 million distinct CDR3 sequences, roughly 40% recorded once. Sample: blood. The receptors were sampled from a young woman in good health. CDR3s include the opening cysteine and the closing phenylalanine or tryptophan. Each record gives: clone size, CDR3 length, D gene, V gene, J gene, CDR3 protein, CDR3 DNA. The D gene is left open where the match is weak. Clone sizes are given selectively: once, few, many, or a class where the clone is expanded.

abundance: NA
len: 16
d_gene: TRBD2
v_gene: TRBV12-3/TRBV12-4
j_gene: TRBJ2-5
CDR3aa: CASSLRTSGGQETRYF
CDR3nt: TGTGCCAGCAGTTTAAGGACTAGCGGGGGCCAAGAGACCCGGTACTTC

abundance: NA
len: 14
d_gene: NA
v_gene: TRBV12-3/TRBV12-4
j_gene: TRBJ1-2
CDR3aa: CASSFLGPENGYTF
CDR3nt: TGTGCCAGCAGTTTCCTGGGTCCGGAGAATGGCTACACCTTC

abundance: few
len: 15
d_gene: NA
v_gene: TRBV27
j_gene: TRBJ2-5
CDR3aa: CASSPLVGRVETQYF
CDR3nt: TGTGCCAGCAGTCCCTTAGTGGGCAGGGTAGAGACCCAGTACTTC

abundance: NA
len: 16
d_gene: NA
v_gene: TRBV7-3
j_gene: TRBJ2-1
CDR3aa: CASSFAGTDAYNEQFF
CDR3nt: TGTGCCAGCAGCTTTGCCGGGACCGATGCCTACAATGAGCAGTTCTTC

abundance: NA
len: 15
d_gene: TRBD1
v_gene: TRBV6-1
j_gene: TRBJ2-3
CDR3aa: CASRRQGLFEDTQYF
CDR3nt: TGTGCCAGCAGGAGACAGGGTCTTTTTGAAGATACGCAGTATTTT

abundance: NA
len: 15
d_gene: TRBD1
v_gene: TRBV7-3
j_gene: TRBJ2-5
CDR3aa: CASSASGTAEETQYF
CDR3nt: TGTGCCAGCAGCGCCTCCGGGACAGCCGAAGAGACCCAGTACTTC

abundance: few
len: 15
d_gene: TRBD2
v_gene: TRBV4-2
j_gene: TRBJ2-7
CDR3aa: CASSQDPASGHEQYF
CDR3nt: TGTGCCAGCAGCCAAGATCCGGCTAGCGGTCACGAGCAGTACTTC

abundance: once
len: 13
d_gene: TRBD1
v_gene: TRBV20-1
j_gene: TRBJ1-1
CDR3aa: CSAPNRGRTEAFF
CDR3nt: TGCAGTGCCCCTAACAGGGGGAGGACTGAAGCTTTCTTT

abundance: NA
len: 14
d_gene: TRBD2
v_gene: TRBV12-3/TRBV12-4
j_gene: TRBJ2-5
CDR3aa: CASPSGRAGETQYF
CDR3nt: TGTGCCAGTCCTAGCGGGAGGGCCGGAGAGACCCAGTACTTC

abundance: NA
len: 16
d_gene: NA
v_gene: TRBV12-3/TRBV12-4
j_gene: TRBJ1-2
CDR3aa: CASSSGRIPSNYGYTF
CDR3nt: TGTGCCAGCAGCTCGGGCAGGATACCATCTAACTATGGCTACACCTTC

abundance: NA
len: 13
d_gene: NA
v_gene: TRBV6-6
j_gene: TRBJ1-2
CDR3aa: CASSSGANYGYTF
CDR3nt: TGTGCCAGCAGTTCAGGGGCGAACTATGGCTACACCTTC

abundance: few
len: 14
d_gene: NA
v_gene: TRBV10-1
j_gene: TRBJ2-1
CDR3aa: CASSASAGYNEQFF
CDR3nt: TGCGCCAGCAGTGCATCGGCGGGATACAATGAGCAGTTCTTC

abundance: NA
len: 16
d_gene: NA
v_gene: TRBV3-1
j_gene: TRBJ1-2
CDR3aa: CASSQGAAQGRYGYTF
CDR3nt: TGTGCCAGCAGCCAAGGAGCAGCGCAGGGTCGGTATGGCTACACCTTC

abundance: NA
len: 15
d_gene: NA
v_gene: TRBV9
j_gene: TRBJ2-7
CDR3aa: CASSVGQGGVSEQYF
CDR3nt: TGTGCCAGCAGCGTAGGGCAGGGGGGAGTCTCCGAGCAGTACTTC

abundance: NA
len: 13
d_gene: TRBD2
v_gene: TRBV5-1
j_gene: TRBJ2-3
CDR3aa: CAGRLAANRTQYF
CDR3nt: TGCGCCGGCAGACTAGCGGCTAACCGTACGCAGTATTTT

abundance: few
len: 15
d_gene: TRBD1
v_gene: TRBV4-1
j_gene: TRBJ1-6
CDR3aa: CASSQYGDSNSPLHF
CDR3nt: TGCGCCAGCAGCCAATACGGGGACAGCAATTCACCCCTCCACTTT

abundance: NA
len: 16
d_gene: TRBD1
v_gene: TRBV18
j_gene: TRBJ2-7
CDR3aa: CASSLFFGTGISEQYF
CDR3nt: TGTGCCAGCTCACTCTTCTTCGGGACAGGGATCTCCGAGCAGTACTTC

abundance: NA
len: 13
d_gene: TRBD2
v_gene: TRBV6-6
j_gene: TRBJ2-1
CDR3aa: CASVAGLYNEQFF
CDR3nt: TGTGCCAGCGTAGCGGGGCTCTACAATGAGCAGTTCTTC

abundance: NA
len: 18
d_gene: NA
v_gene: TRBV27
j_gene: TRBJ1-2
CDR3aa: CASSRTTTGPSFHHGYTF
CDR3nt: TGTGCCAGCAGTCGCACGACGACAGGTCCGTCTTTCCACCATGGCTACACCTTC

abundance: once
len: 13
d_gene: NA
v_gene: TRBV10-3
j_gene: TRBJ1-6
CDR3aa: CAINPDKDSPLHF
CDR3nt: TGTGCCATCAATCCCGACAAGGATTCACCCCTCCACTTT

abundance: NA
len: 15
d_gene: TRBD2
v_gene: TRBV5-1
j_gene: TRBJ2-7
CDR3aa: CASSYGTTRSCEQYF
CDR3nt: TGCGCCAGCAGCTACGGGACTACTCGCTCCTGCGAGCAGTACTTC

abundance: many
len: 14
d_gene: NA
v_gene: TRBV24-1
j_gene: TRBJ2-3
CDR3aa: CATSDTLGLHTQYF
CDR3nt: TGTGCCACCAGTGATACACTGGGATTGCATACGCAGTATTTT

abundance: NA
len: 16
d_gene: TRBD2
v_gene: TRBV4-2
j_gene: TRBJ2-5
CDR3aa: CASSQDWLAGGETQYF
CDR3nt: TGTGCCAGCAGCCAAGATTGGCTGGCGGGGGGAGAGACCCAGTACTTC

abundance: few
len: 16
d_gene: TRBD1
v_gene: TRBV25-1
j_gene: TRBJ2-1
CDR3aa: CASSEWRGQGFDEQFF
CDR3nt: TGTGCCAGCAGTGAATGGAGGGGACAGGGTTTTGATGAGCAGTTCTTC

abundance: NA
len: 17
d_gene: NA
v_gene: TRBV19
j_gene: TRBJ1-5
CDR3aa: CASSIGVSGARNQPQHF
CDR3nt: TGTGCCAGTAGTATAGGGGTTTCGGGGGCTCGGAATCAGCCCCAGCATTTT